This TCR beta chain was captured by sequencing in a study of molecular identifiers for immune sequencing clone quantification. Looking at the study overall: In replicates, RNA from roughly 21,000 or 96,000 naive CD8 cells was divided five ways and four parts were sequenced. Whole-study results and caveats: Detecting spiked Jurkat TCR RNA from one cell among more than 750,000 naive cells was reportedly possible.

Each CDR3 protein gets one entry after TCRdb re-called the PCR reads with MiXCR. The sample shows 400,000 to 600,000 distinct CDR3 sequences, around 21% of them seen only once. V lost 3 bases to trimming and J lost 2 bases, with 14 bases between them. This CDR3 has 16 residues. CDR1 is SGHAT, CDR2 FQNNGV, per germline. This clonotype was recorded a few times. The antigen remains undetermined. Sequenced: naive CD8+ T cells from blood, with Jurkat cell RNA spiked in. Subset of the sample: FACS-sorted CD8+CD4-CCR7+CD45RA+ naive T cells. This chain uses TRBV11-2 with TRBJ2-1; possibly TRBD2 for D (7 bases). The sequence came from a human donor in good health. Some libraries in this study had Jurkat cell RNA spiked in. This CDR3 reads CASSFFSGGTYNEQFF. The CDR3 bases are TGTGCCAGCAGCTTTTTTTCGGGGGGCACCTACAATGAGCAGTTCTTC.